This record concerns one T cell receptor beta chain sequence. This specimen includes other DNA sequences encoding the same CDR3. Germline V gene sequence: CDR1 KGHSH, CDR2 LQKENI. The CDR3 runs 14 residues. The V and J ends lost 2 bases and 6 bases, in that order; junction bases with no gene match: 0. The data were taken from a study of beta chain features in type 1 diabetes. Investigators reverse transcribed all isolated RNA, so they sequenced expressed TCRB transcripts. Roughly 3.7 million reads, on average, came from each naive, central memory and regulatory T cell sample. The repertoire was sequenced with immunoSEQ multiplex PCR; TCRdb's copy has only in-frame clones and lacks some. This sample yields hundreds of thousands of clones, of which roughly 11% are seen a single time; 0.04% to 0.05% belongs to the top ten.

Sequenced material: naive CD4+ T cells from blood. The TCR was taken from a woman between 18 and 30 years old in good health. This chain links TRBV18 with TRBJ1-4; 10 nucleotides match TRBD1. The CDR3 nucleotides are TGTGCCAGCTCACCAGGGACAGGGGATGAAAAACTGTTTTTT. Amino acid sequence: CASSPGTGDEKLFF.